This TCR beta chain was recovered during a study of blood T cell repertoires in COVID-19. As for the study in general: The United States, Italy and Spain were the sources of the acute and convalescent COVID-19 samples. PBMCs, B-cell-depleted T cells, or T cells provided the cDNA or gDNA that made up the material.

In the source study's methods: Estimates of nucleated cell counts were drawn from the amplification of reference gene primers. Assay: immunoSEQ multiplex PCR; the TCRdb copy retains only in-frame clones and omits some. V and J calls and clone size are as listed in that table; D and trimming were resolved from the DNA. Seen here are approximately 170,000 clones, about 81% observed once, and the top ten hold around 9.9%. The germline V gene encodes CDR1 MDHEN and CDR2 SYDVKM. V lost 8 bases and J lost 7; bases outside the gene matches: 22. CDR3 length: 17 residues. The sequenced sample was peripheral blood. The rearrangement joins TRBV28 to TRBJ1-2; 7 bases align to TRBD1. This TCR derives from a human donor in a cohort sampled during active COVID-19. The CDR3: CASEFTKGAPEGFGYTF. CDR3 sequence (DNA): TGTGCCAGCGAATTTACCAAGGGGGCTCCGGAAGGTTTTGGCTACACCTTC.